These T cell receptor beta chains were read from a single sample in a study of blood T cell repertoires in COVID-19. Data came from immunoSEQ multiplex PCR; TCRdb stores just in-frame clones and leaves some out. The repertoire holds under 400,000 clones, with about 90% as singletons. Material: PBMCs or T cells enriched from blood (not recorded which). Source of these receptors: a middle-aged man in a cohort exposed to, infected with or recovered from COVID-19 (not recorded which). Each CDR3 is given with its conserved first and last residue. A D gene is named only where the DNA matches it firmly. Not all rows give a size; the values are once, few, many and, for expanded clones, a class.

>once|TRBJ1-2|TRBV19|-
TGTGCCAGTAGGCGGGGGCGCAACTTATATGGCTACACCTTC
CASRRGRNLYGYTF
>-|TRBJ1-2|TRBV27|-
TGTGCCAGCAGTTTATCAAGGGGTGGTGGCTACACCTTC
CASSLSRGGGYTF
>-|TRBJ2-7|TRBV11-2|TRBD1
TGTGCCAGCAGCTTGGGGACAGACTACGAGCAGTACTTC
CASSLGTDYEQYF
>once|TRBJ2-2|TRBV24-1|TRBD1
TGTGCCACCGCCCCAGGGGGCTTAACCGGGGAGCTGTTTTTT
CATAPGGLTGELFF
>-|TRBJ2-1|TRBV30|TRBD2
TGTGCCTGGAGTGTACCTGGACTAGCGATCGCCAATGAGCAGTTCTTC
CAWSVPGLAIANEQFF
>-|TRBJ2-2|TRBV6-1|-
TGTGCCAGCAGTGAATACGGGGAGAACACCGGGGAGCTGTTTTTT
CASSEYGENTGELFF
>-|TRBJ1-2|TRBV19|-
TGTGCCAGTAGCTCGGGACTCCAGAACTATGGCTACACCTTC
CASSSGLQNYGYTF
>-|TRBJ1-1|TRBV30|-
TGTGCCTGGAGTGTAGGGGCACGGGCTTTCTTT
CAWSVGARAFF
>-|TRBJ2-7|TRBV4-1|-
TGCGCCAGCAGCCAAGTACAAACTACGACTCGCTACGAGCAGTACTTC
CASSQVQTTTRYEQYF
>-|TRBJ1-2|TRBV19|-
TGTGCCAGTACTCCCTCAGGGGCAGTCTTTGGCTACACCTTC
CASTPSGAVFGYTF
>-|TRBJ1-5|TRBV18|-
TGTGCCAGCTCACCGAAAACAGGAAGCAATCAGCCCCAGCATTTT
CASSPKTGSNQPQHF
>-|TRBJ2-1|TRBV18|TRBD2
TGTGCCAGCTCACCGGGACTAGCGGGACTACTGCAAAGTGACTACAATGAGCAGTTCTTC
CASSPGLAGLLQSDYNEQFF
>-|TRBJ2-5|TRBV7-4|-
TGTGCCAGCAGCTCTCTATTCAGGGAGACCCAGTACTTC
CASSSLFRETQYF
>-|TRBJ2-1|TRBV5-1|TRBD1
TGCGCCAGCAGCCTGGCCGGGACAGCCTACAATGAGCAGTTCTTC
CASSLAGTAYNEQFF
>-|TRBJ1-2|TRBV9|TRBD1
TGTGCCAGCAGCGTAGAGGGACAGGGTGCCTATGGCTACACCTTC
CASSVEGQGAYGYTF
>-|TRBJ2-7|TRBV5-1|TRBD1
TGCGCCAGCAGTCCGGGACAGGAACACTACGAGCAGTACTTC
CASSPGQEHYEQYF
>-|TRBJ2-1|TRBV27|TRBD2
TGTGCCAGCAGTCCCCGGACTAGTCTCAATGAGCAGTTCTTC
CASSPRTSLNEQFF
>-|TRBJ2-2|TRBV5-4|TRBD1
TGTGCCAGCAGCTTGCGGACAGGGAGCACCGGGGAGCTGTTTTTT
CASSLRTGSTGELFF
>-|TRBJ2-6|TRBV27|-
TGTGCCAGCAGTGTAACGGTCTCTGGGGCCAACGTCCTGACTTTC
CASSVTVSGANVLTF
>-|TRBJ1-5|TRBV10-3|TRBD1
TGTGCCATCAGTCCAGGGACAGTTAATCAGCCCCAGCATTTT
CAISPGTVNQPQHF
>-|TRBJ1-1|TRBV7-6|-
TGTGCCAGCAGCTTTGGGCCCCTGGACACTGAAGCTTTCTTT
CASSFGPLDTEAFF
>-|TRBJ2-1|TRBV5-1|-
TGCGCCAGCAGCAACAACAGGGTGTCCTACAATGAGCAGTTCTTC
CASSNNRVSYNEQFF
>once|TRBJ2-1|TRBV7-8|-
TGTGCCAGCAGCCCCCAACAGGGTACCTACAATGAGCAGTTCTTC
CASSPQQGTYNEQFF
>-|TRBJ2-3|TRBV6-4|-
TGTGCCAGCAGTGACGAGGCCCGAACAGATACGCAGTATTTT
CASSDEARTDTQYF
>few|TRBJ2-1|TRBV4-1|-
TGCGCCAGCAGCCAAGTCCACCCCGGACTAAGGACCACCTACAATGAGCAGTTCTTC
CASSQVHPGLRTTYNEQFF
>-|TRBJ1-5|TRBV10-3|-
TGTGCCATCAGTGAGTCGACGGGTATGGGGCCCCAGCATTTT
CAISESTGMGPQHF
>-|TRBJ1-2|TRBV18|-
TGTGCCAGCTCACCACCCGCCGGGAGGAACTATGGCTACACCTTC
CASSPPAGRNYGYTF
>-|TRBJ1-1|TRBV29-1|TRBD1
TGCAGCGTTGAGCGGAGACAGGGAGACACTGAAGCTTTCTTT
CSVERRQGDTEAFF
>-|TRBJ1-1|TRBV5-1|TRBD1
TGCGCCAGCAGCTTGGTCCCTGACAGGGCGGACACTGAAGCTTTCTTT
CASSLVPDRADTEAFF
>-|TRBJ2-7|TRBV5-1|-
TGCGCCAGCAGCTTGCCGGATAGCGCCTACGAGCAGTACTTC
CASSLPDSAYEQYF
>-|TRBJ1-1|TRBV27|-
TGTGCCAGCAGCTGGGCAGGGAATGCTTTCTTT
CASSWAGNAFF
>few|TRBJ1-2|TRBV11-2|TRBD1
TGTGCCAGCAGCCCCGGACAGGGAGCTAACTATGGCTACACCTTC
CASSPGQGANYGYTF
>-|TRBJ2-2|TRBV5-8|-
TGTGCCAGCAGCTCCACCGAGAGGAACACCGGGGAGCTGTTTTTT
CASSSTERNTGELFF
>-|TRBJ2-1|TRBV6-5|TRBD2
TGTGCCAGCAGTTCCACCTCTAGCGGGAGGGACAATGAGCAGTTCTTC
CASSSTSSGRDNEQFF
>-|TRBJ2-3|TRBV5-5|-
TGTGCCAGCAGCTTGGAGTGGGGCTCAGATACGCAGTATTTT
CASSLEWGSDTQYF
>-|TRBJ2-7|TRBV3-1/TRBV3-2|-
TGTGCCAGCAGCCGCCTAGGGGGTAGCAACGAGCAGTACTTC
CASSRLGGSNEQYF